These 15 T cell receptor beta chains were sequenced from one sample in a study of CD8 T cells in Susac syndrome. When the RNA was reverse transcribed, random hexamers were used with an input of roughly 0.5 to 1 ug. TCRdb used MiXCR to reprocess the immunoSEQ multiplex PCR reads, holding one entry per CDR3 protein. The sample lists around 300,000 distinct CDR3 sequences; around 92% were seen once. The sample taken for sequencing was CD4+ T cells from PBMCs. The receptors derive from a human donor with multiple sclerosis.

This clonotype was counted once. The CDR3 sequence is CASSPPGTGTSQPQHF. In DNA form, the CDR3 reads TGTGCCAGCAGTCCCCCCGGGACAGGGACGAGTCAGCCCCAGCATTTT. The genes are TRBV12-3 or TRBV12-4 and TRBJ1-5; TRBD1 matches at 9 bases. The ends lost 5 bases at V and 6 bases at J; junction bases unmatched: 11. CDR3 length equals 16 residues.

V usage is TRBV28 and J usage is TRBJ2-5; no clear D. V was clipped by 8 bases and J by 7 bases, with 17 bases between them. This CDR3 comprises 13 residues. Germline values: CDR1 MDHEN, CDR2 SYDVKM. This CDR3 is CASSDGATRTQYF. The CDR3 coding sequence is TGTGCCAGCTCGGACGGCGCAACGAGGACCCAGTACTTC.

This chain joins TRBV27 and TRBJ2-5; D is unresolved. Trimming stripped 3 bases from V and 2 bases from J, with 10 bases between. This CDR3 spans 14 amino acids. CDR1 and CDR2 from the germline V gene are MNHEY and SMNVEV (reference sequence). CDR3 nucleotides: TGTGCCAGCAGTTTCATTGGCTCTCAAGAGACCCAGTACTTC. Protein product: CASSFIGSQETQYF.

The chain employs TRBV5-6 and TRBJ1-1; 7 positions match TRBD1. The V segment lost 4 bases and the J segment 4 bases; nucleotides outside the gene matches: 7. Per the germline V gene, CDR1 is SGHDT and CDR2 is YYEEEE. There are 14 residues in the CDR3. The CDR3: CASSRRGFGTEAFF. CDR3 bases: TGTGCCAGCAGCCGCAGGGGGTTCGGCACTGAAGCTTTCTTT.

The rearrangement joins TRBV6-2 or TRBV6-3 to TRBJ2-1, with 11 bases lining up with TRBD2. The germline gives CDR1 MNHEY, CDR2 SVGEGT. The CDR3 sequence is 18 residues long. Unmatched junction bases numbered 15, after V lost 5 bases and J lost 6 bases. The CDR3 DNA is TGTGCCAGCAGTCCGCCCTCGATGCTAGCGGGAGGCCCCAATGAGCAGTTCTTC. Encoded protein: CASSPPSMLAGGPNEQFF.

This chain joins TRBV30 and TRBJ2-5; 10 nucleotides line up with TRBD1. The length of the CDR3 is 17 residues. Germline V CDR1 and CDR2: GTSNPN, SVGIG (reference sequence). Trimming removed 0 bases from V and 5 bases from J; junction bases left unmatched: 12. CDR3 loop: CAWSVPTGQGQGETQYF. The CDR3 coding sequence is TGTGCCTGGAGTGTCCCCACGGGACAGGGGCAGGGGGAGACCCAGTACTTC.

The chain couples TRBV5-6 to TRBJ1-2; 10 bases align to TRBD1. J lost 4 bases, V lost 2 bases, and 5 bases had no gene match. This CDR3 region has 15 residues. Germline CDR1 SGHDT, CDR2 YYEEEE. The CDR3 DNA reads as TGTGCCAGCAGCTTCGGGGACAGGGGATCCTATGGCTACACCTTC. Protein sequence: CASSFGDRGSYGYTF.

The count of this clonotype is one. The chain couples TRBV7-3 to TRBJ2-5; D tentatively fits TRBD1 or TRBD2 (6 bases each). This CDR3 has 13 residues. Germline CDR1 SGHTA, CDR2 FQGTGA. Trimming removed 4 bases at V and 5 bases at J, with 11 bases between. This chain's CDR3 is CASSSWRGETQYF. The CDR3 DNA sequence: TGTGCCAGCAGCTCCTGGAGGGGGGAGACCCAGTACTTC.

V and J are TRBV20-1 and TRBJ1-6; TRBD1 matches 7 bases. V was clipped by 4 bases and J by 6 bases; unmatched bases: 6. The CDR3 spans 14 residues. Germline values: CDR1 DFQATT, CDR2 SNEGSKA (reference sequence). The CDR3 bases are TGCAGTGCTACAGGGCAGGGGGGTAATTCACCCCTCCACTTT. Translation gives CSATGQGGNSPLHF.

This chain links TRBV7-2 with TRBJ2-5; 8 bases are shared with TRBD1. This CDR3 spans 15 amino acids. CDR1 SGHTA and CDR2 FQGNSA come from the germline V gene. The J segment lost 0 bases and the V segment lost 5 bases, leaving 5 bases of the junction unmatched. The CDR3 protein is CASSRGQGNQETQYF. The DNA for the CDR3 is TGTGCCAGCAGCCGCGGACAGGGCAACCAAGAGACCCAGTACTTC.

This chain links TRBV20-1 with TRBJ2-7; D is undetermined. The length of the CDR3 is 16 residues. V lost 7 bases and J lost 4, with 26 bases in between. Germline V gives CDR1 DFQATT, CDR2 SNEGSKA (reference sequence). In nucleotides, the CDR3 is TGCAGTGTCCAAGGCCACAGTCGCCGATTTTCTTACGAGCAGTACTTC. This gives the protein CSVQGHSRRFSYEQYF.

The chain carries TRBV7-2 and TRBJ2-7, with 8 bases fitting TRBD1. Germline loops: CDR1 SGHTA, CDR2 FQGNSA. Trimming took 4 bases from V and 7 from J; bases not matched to a gene: 12. The CDR3 runs to 15 residues. The CDR3 region has the DNA TGTGCCAGCAGCTGGCATGGACAGGGAATAGGGGAGCAGTACTTC. It is translated as CASSWHGQGIGEQYF.

The CDR3 bases are TGTGCCACCAGTGCTCAGGGTGGAAGATCCTACAATGAGCAGTTCTTC. As protein: CATSAQGGRSYNEQFF. The gene calls are TRBV24-1 and TRBJ2-1; TRBD1 is a possible D gene (5 bases). Trimming pared 5 bases from V and 1 base from J, leaving 14 bases between. CDR3 length: 16 residues. CDR1 KGHDR and CDR2 SFDVKD come from the germline V gene.

This clonotype was seen once. This chain uses TRBV12-3 or TRBV12-4 with TRBJ2-7; 14 nucleotides line up with TRBD2. V shed 6 bases, J shed 6 bases, and the junction held 7 bases outside the gene matches. This CDR3 spans 15 amino acids. Written as DNA, the CDR3 is TGTGCCAGCAGAAAGGGACTAGCGGGAGAGGGCGAGCAGTACTTC. Translating it yields CASRKGLAGEGEQYF.

The chain combines TRBV30 with TRBJ1-1; D gene unclear. CDR1 and CDR2 from the germline V gene are GTSNPN and SVGIG (reference sequence). V was cut by 0 bases and J by 3 bases, with 8 bases left in between. The CDR3 is made up of 13 amino acids. The CDR3 loop is CAWSVSVDTEAFF. CDR3 bases: TGTGCCTGGAGTGTCTCCGTGGACACTGAAGCTTTCTTT. Looking up the rest from reference TRBV30 and TRBJ1-1 gives the full variable domain: SQTIHQWPATLVQPVGSPLSLECTVEGTSNPNLYWYRQAAGRGLQLLFYSVGIGQISSEVPQNLSASRPQDRQFILSSKKLLLSDSGFYLCAWSVSVDTEAFFGQGTRLTVV.